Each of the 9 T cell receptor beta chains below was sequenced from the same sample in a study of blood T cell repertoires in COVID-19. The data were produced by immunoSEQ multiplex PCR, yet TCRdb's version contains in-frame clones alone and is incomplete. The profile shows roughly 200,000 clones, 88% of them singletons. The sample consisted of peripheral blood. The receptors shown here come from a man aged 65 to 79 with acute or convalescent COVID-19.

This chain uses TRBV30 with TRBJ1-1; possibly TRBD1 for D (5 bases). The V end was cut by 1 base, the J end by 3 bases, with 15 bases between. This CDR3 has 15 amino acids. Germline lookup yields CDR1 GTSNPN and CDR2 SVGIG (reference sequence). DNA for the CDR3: TGTGCCTGGAGTGCCACAGGTTATAGGGACACTGAAGCTTTCTTT. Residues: CAWSATGYRDTEAFF. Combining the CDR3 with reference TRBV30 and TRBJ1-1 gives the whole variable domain SQTIHQWPATLVQPVGSPLSLECTVEGTSNPNLYWYRQAAGRGLQLLFYSVGIGQISSEVPQNLSASRPQDRQFILSSKKLLLSDSGFYLCAWSATGYRDTEAFFGQGTRLTVV.

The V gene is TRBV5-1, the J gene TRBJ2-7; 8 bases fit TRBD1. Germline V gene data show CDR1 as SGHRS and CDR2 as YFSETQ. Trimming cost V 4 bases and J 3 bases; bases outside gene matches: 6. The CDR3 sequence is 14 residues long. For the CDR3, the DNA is TGCGCCAGCAGCAGTGGACAGGGAGGCTACGAGCAGTACTTC. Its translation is CASSSGQGGYEQYF.

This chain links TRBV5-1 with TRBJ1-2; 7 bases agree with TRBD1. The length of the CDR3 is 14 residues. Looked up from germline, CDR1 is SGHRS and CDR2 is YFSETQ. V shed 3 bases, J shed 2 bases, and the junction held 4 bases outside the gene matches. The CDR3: CASSSGTENYGYTF. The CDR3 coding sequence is TGCGCCAGCAGCTCTGGGACAGAGAACTATGGCTACACCTTC.

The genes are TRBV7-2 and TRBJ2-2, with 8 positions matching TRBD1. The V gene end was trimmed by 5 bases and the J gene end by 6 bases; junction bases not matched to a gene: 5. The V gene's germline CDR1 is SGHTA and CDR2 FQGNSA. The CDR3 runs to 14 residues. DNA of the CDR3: TGTGCCAGCAGCCCGGACAGGGTGGCCGGGGAGCTGTTTTTT. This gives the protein CASSPDRVAGELFF.

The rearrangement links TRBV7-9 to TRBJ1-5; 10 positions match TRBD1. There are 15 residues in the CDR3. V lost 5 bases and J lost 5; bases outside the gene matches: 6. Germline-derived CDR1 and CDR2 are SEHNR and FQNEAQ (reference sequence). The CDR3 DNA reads TGTGCCAGCAGCAGGGACAGGGGCCCCCATCAGCCCCAGCATTTT. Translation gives CASSRDRGPHQPQHF.

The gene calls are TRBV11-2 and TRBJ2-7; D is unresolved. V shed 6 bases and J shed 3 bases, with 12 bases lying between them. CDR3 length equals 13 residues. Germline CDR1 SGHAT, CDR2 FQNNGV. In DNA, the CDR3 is TGTGCCAGCAGTAACACACGAAACTACGAGCAGTACTTC. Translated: CASSNTRNYEQYF.

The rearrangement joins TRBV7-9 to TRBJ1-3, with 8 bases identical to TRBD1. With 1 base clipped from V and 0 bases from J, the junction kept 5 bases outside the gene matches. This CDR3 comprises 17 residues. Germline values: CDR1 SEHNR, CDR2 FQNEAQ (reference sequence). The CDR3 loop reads CASSLGGDRSSGNTIYF. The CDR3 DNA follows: TGTGCCAGCAGCTTAGGGGGGGACAGGTCCTCTGGAAACACCATATATTTT.

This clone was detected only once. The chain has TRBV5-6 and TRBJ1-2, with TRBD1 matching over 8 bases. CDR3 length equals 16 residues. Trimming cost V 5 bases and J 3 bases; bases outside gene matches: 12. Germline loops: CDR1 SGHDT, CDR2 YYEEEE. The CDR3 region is CASSVAGQGLDYGYTF. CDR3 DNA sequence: TGTGCCAGCAGTGTGGCCGGACAGGGCCTGGACTATGGCTACACCTTC.

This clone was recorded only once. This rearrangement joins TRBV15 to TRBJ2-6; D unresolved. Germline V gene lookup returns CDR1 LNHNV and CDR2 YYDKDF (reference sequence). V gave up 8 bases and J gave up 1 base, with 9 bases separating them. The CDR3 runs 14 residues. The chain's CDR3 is CATAARSGANVLTF. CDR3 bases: TGTGCCACCGCGGCCCGTTCTGGGGCCAACGTCCTGACTTTC.